Sequencing of this T cell receptor (beta chain) was carried out in a study of T cells in Graves' hyperthyroidism and ophthalmopathy. Overall study findings and caveats: Among thyroid clonotypes expanded above 0.001, most also appeared in blood.

About this clonotype: Its specificity is not known.

With 3 bases removed from V and 0 bases from J, the gap between germline ends came to 11 bases. Germline loops: CDR1 MNHGY, CDR2 SVAAGI. CDR3 length: 16 residues. TCR beta CDR3 regions were amplified from RNA. The TCR CDR3 was amplified in a first-round RT-PCR using the HTBI primer set. A single record per CDR3 protein comes from TCRdb applying MiXCR to the multiplex PCR reads. This table has a few hundred thousand distinct CDR3 sequences, around 16% appearing once. Researchers defined stable Graves' hyperthyroidism as no ophthalmopathy progression within 18 months. Exclusions: uncontrolled infection, other autoimmune disease, pregnancy, lactation.

J is TRBJ2-2 and V is TRBV6-9; D perhaps matches TRBD2 (6 bases). Sequencing was performed on blood. This TCR was recovered from a woman aged 25 to 39 with Graves' hyperthyroidism. The CDR3 DNA sequence: TGTGCCAGCAGTTACACGCTAGCGCCGAACACCGGGGAGCTGTTTTTT. It is translated as CASSYTLAPNTGELFF.